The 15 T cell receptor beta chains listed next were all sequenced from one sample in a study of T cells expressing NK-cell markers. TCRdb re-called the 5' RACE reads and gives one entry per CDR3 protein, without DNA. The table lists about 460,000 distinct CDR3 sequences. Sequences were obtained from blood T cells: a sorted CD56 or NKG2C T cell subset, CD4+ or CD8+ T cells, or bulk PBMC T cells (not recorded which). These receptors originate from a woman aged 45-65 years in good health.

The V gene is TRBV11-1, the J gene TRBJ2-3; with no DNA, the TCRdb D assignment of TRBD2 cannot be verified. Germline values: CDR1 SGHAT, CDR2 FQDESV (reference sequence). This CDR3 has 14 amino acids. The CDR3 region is CASSLMGLPDTQYF.

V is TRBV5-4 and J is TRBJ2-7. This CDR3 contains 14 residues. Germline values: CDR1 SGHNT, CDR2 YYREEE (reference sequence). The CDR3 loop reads CASSLGWSNYEQYF.

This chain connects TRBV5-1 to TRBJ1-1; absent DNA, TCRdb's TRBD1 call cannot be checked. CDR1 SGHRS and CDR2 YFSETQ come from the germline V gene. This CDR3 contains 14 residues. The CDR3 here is CASSLLGGGTEAFF.

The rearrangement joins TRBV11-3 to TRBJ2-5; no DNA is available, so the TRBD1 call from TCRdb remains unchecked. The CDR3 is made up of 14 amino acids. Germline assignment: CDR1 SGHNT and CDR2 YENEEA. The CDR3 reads CASSSREGAQTQYF.

Here the CDR3 reads CASSVIGLANNEQFF. This chain uses TRBV6-2 or TRBV6-3 with TRBJ2-1; there is no DNA to check the TCRdb D call of TRBD2. This CDR3 is built from 15 residues. Germline CDR1 MNHEY, CDR2 SVGEGT.

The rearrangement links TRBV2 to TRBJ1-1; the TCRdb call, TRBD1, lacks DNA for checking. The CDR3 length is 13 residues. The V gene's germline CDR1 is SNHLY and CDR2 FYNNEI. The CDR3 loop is CASSEGNREEAFF.

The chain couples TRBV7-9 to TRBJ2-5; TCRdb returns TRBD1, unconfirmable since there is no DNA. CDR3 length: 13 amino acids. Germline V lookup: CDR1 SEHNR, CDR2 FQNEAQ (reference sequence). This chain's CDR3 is CATKGGGQETQYF.

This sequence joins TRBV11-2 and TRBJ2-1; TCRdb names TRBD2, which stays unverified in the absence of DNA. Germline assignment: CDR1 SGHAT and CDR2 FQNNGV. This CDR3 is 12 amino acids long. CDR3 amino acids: CASRKGVDEQFF. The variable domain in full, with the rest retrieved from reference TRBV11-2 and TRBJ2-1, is EAGVAQSPRYKIIEKRQSVAFWCNPISGHATLYWYQQILGQGPKLLIQFQNNGVVDDSQLPKDRFSAERLKGVDSTLKIQPAKLEDSAVYLCASRKGVDEQFFGPGTRLTVL.

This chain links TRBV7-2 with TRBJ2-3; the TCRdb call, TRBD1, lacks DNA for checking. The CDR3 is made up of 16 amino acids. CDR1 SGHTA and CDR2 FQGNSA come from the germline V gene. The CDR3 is CASSLGGGLGTDTQYF.

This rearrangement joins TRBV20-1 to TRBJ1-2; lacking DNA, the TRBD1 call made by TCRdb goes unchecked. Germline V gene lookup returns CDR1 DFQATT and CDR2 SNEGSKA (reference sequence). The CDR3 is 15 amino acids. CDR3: CSARDLGRGRYGYTF.

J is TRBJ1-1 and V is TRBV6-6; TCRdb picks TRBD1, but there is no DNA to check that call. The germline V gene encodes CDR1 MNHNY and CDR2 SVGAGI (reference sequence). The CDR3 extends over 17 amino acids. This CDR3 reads CASSYPGQGTMNTEAFF.

The CDR3 here is CASSLRTELSTDTQYF. The gene calls are TRBV5-1 and TRBJ2-3; without DNA, the TCRdb call of TRBD1 cannot be checked. Germline V CDR1 and CDR2: SGHRS, YFSETQ. CDR3 size: 16 residues.

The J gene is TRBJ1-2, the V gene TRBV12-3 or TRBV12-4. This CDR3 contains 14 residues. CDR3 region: CASSHNGANYGYTF.

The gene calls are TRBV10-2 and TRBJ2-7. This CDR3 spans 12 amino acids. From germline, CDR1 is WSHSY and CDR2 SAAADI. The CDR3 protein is CASGRRVHEQYF.

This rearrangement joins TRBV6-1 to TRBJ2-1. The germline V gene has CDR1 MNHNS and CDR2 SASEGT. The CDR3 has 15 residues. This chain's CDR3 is CASSEVASPYNEQFF.